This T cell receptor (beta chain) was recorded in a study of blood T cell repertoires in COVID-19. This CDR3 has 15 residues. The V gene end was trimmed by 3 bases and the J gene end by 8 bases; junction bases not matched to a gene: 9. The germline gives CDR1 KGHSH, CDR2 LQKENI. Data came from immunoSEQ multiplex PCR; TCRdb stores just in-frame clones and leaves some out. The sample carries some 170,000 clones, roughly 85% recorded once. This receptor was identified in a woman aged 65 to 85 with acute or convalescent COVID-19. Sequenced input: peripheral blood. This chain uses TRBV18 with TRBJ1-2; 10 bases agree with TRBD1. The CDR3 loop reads CASSPITGTGEGYTF. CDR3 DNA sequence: TGTGCCAGCTCACCTATAACCGGGACAGGGGAAGGCTACACCTTC.